Described below is a single T cell receptor (beta chain) sequence and its context. This CDR3 is 13 amino acids long. Trimming shortened V by 4 bases and J by 0 bases, and 9 bases separated the two germline ends. The V gene's germline CDR1 is SQVTM and CDR2 ANQGSEA. The sample is drawn from a study of blood T cell repertoires in COVID-19. Study summary: Samples taken during acute and convalescent COVID-19 were collected in the United States, Italy and Spain. T cells, B-cell-depleted T cells, or PBMCs supplied cDNA or gDNA.

Original data processing: Amplification of reference gene primers was used by the study to estimate nucleated cell counts. Measured with immunoSEQ multiplex PCR; TCRdb has only the in-frame clones, and not every one. For V, J and clone size, that table is used; D and trimming come from the DNA. The sample lists 13,000 to 15,000 clones; 75% to 90% were seen once. Sequencing was carried out using peripheral blood. The clonotype originates from a human donor in a cohort sampled during active COVID-19. The chain links TRBV29-1 to TRBJ1-1; no clear D gene. The CDR3, as DNA: TGCAGCGTTGGAGAACAGATGAACACTGAAGCTTTCTTT. It translates to CSVGEQMNTEAFF.